A selection of T cell receptor beta chains follows, all from one sample in a study of PD-1 blockade in classical Hodgkin lymphoma. Produced via immunoSEQ multiplex PCR; TCRdb's table is partial and in-frame only. This table has some 96,000 clones, roughly 90% appearing once. The sample was peripheral blood mononuclear cells (PBMCs), taken at baseline. These receptors were collected from a human donor with classical Hodgkin lymphoma. Each CDR3 is given with its conserved first and last residue. A D gene is named only where the DNA matches it firmly. Rows give clone size only sometimes, using once, few, many, or a class for an expanded clone.

j_gene: TRBJ1-2; abundance: .; d_gene: .; v_gene: TRBV27; CDR3nt: TGTGCCACCCGCTTGGGGCTCTATGGCTACACCTTC; CDR3aa: CATRLGLYGYTF
j_gene: TRBJ2-3; abundance: .; d_gene: .; v_gene: TRBV5-1; CDR3nt: TGCGCCAGCAGCTTAGGGAGGTCGGCAGATACGCAGTATTTT; CDR3aa: CASSLGRSADTQYF
j_gene: TRBJ1-2; abundance: .; d_gene: TRBD1; v_gene: TRBV30; CDR3nt: TGTGCCTGGAGGGGGGACAGGGGAGGTCATGGCTACACCTTC; CDR3aa: CAWRGDRGGHGYTF
j_gene: TRBJ2-1; abundance: .; d_gene: .; v_gene: TRBV7-6; CDR3nt: TGTGCCAGCAGCTTATTCTCTACCAATGAGCAGTTCTTC; CDR3aa: CASSLFSTNEQFF
j_gene: TRBJ2-1; abundance: .; d_gene: TRBD2; v_gene: TRBV30; CDR3nt: TGTGCCTGTCAATCGGTAGGCGGGAGGTCGTATGAGCAGTTCTTC; CDR3aa: CACQSVGGRSYEQFF
j_gene: TRBJ1-1; abundance: .; d_gene: .; v_gene: TRBV5-1; CDR3nt: TGCGCCAGCAGCTTGGCCAGCAGGAACACTGAAGCTTTCTTT; CDR3aa: CASSLASRNTEAFF
j_gene: TRBJ2-1; abundance: .; d_gene: TRBD2; v_gene: TRBV4-1; CDR3nt: TGCGCCAGCAGCCAAGGTAGCGGGAGGGACTACAATGAGCAGTTCTTC; CDR3aa: CASSQGSGRDYNEQFF
j_gene: TRBJ1-1; abundance: .; d_gene: TRBD1; v_gene: TRBV7-9; CDR3nt: TGTGCCAGCAGCTTAGAAGGGGGCAGGAGTGGGGCTTTCTTT; CDR3aa: CASSLEGGRSGAFF
j_gene: TRBJ2-5; abundance: .; d_gene: .; v_gene: TRBV14; CDR3nt: TGTGCCAGCAGCCTTCGGACAGTTTTAGTAGAGACCCAGTACTTC; CDR3aa: CASSLRTVLVETQYF
j_gene: TRBJ2-1; abundance: once; d_gene: TRBD2; v_gene: TRBV7-8; CDR3nt: TGTGCCAGCAGCTTGCGGACTAGCGGGACCTCCTACAATGAGCAGTTCTTC; CDR3aa: CASSLRTSGTSYNEQFF
j_gene: TRBJ1-1; abundance: .; d_gene: TRBD1; v_gene: TRBV6-5; CDR3nt: TGTGCCAGCAGTTACCGGGACAGGCGGACTGAAGCTTTCTTT; CDR3aa: CASSYRDRRTEAFF
j_gene: TRBJ2-7; abundance: .; d_gene: TRBD1; v_gene: TRBV18; CDR3nt: TGTGCCAGTTTGACAGGGATGAACTACGAGCAGTACTTC; CDR3aa: CASLTGMNYEQYF
j_gene: TRBJ2-7; abundance: .; d_gene: TRBD2; v_gene: TRBV19; CDR3nt: TGTGCCAGTAGTACCCTCGGACTAGCGGAGATCTACGAGCAGTACTTC; CDR3aa: CASSTLGLAEIYEQYF
j_gene: TRBJ1-4; abundance: .; d_gene: .; v_gene: TRBV27; CDR3nt: TGTGCCAGCAGTTGGAACAGCGGATCCACTAATGAAAAACTGTTTTTT; CDR3aa: CASSWNSGSTNEKLFF
j_gene: TRBJ2-1; abundance: .; d_gene: .; v_gene: TRBV19; CDR3nt: TGTGCCAGTAGTATAGTCGGCGGGACCGAGCAGTTCTTC; CDR3aa: CASSIVGGTEQFF
j_gene: TRBJ1-4; abundance: .; d_gene: TRBD1; v_gene: TRBV2; CDR3nt: TGTGCCAGCACCCCGGGACAGGGAGCAACTAATGAAAAACTGTTTTTT; CDR3aa: CASTPGQGATNEKLFF
j_gene: TRBJ2-7; abundance: .; d_gene: TRBD1; v_gene: TRBV5-1; CDR3nt: TGCGCCAGCAGTTTACAGGGGCGCAAGGAGCAGTACTTC; CDR3aa: CASSLQGRKEQYF
j_gene: TRBJ1-5; abundance: .; d_gene: .; v_gene: TRBV30; CDR3nt: TGTGCCTGGAGTGAAGGTTGGGGGCAGAATCAGCCCCAGCATTTT; CDR3aa: CAWSEGWGQNQPQHF
j_gene: TRBJ1-2; abundance: once; d_gene: TRBD1; v_gene: TRBV7-8; CDR3nt: TGTGCCAGCAGCCGCCGTATTATGATCTTGGGACAGGGGAGGGAAGGCGAAGGCTACACCTTC; CDR3aa: CASSRRIMILGQGREGEGYTF
j_gene: TRBJ1-3; abundance: few; d_gene: .; v_gene: TRBV29-1; CDR3nt: TGCAGCGTTGAAGGGGGTGGAAACACCATATATTTT; CDR3aa: CSVEGGGNTIYF
j_gene: TRBJ2-7; abundance: .; d_gene: .; v_gene: TRBV6-5; CDR3nt: TGTGCCAGCACCTACTCACGAGGATTCTACGAGCAGTACTTC; CDR3aa: CASTYSRGFYEQYF
j_gene: TRBJ2-7; abundance: .; d_gene: .; v_gene: TRBV12-1; CDR3nt: TGTGCCTGCCCCCGGCTTGGCCACTACGAGCAGTACTTC; CDR3aa: CACPRLGHYEQYF
j_gene: TRBJ2-7; abundance: .; d_gene: .; v_gene: TRBV2; CDR3nt: TGTGCCAGCAGTGAGGGAGAGCAGTACTTC; CDR3aa: CASSEGEQYF
j_gene: TRBJ2-2; abundance: .; d_gene: .; v_gene: TRBV30; CDR3nt: TGTGCCTGGAGTCCCGGGACAATCACCGGGGAGCTGTTTTTT; CDR3aa: CAWSPGTITGELFF
j_gene: TRBJ1-1; abundance: .; d_gene: .; v_gene: TRBV18; CDR3nt: TGTGCCAGCTCGAAAAACTCTGGGGCCGAAACTGAAGCTTTCTTT; CDR3aa: CASSKNSGAETEAFF
j_gene: TRBJ2-2; abundance: .; d_gene: .; v_gene: TRBV5-1; CDR3nt: TGCGCCAGCAGCCAGGGGCCCCCAGCGAACACCGGGGAGCTGTTTTTT; CDR3aa: CASSQGPPANTGELFF
j_gene: TRBJ2-7; abundance: .; d_gene: TRBD1; v_gene: TRBV5-6; CDR3nt: TGTGCCAGCAGCTTAGGGGGCTCCGAGCAGTACTTC; CDR3aa: CASSLGGSEQYF
j_gene: TRBJ2-4; abundance: .; d_gene: .; v_gene: TRBV11-2; CDR3nt: TGTGCCAGCAGCCCCAGCGGAGAAAACATTCAGTACTTC; CDR3aa: CASSPSGENIQYF
j_gene: TRBJ1-2; abundance: .; d_gene: TRBD1; v_gene: TRBV5-1; CDR3nt: TGCGCCAGCAGCTTGGACCGATTCGACCGGGACAGGAGTTTTAACTATGGCTACACCTTC; CDR3aa: CASSLDRFDRDRSFNYGYTF
j_gene: TRBJ2-1; abundance: .; d_gene: TRBD2; v_gene: TRBV2; CDR3nt: TGTGCCAGCAGTGGGACTAGCGGGGGAAGCTCCTACAATGAGCAGTTCTTC; CDR3aa: CASSGTSGGSSYNEQFF
j_gene: TRBJ1-5; abundance: .; d_gene: TRBD1; v_gene: TRBV10-3; CDR3nt: TGTGCCATCAGAGAGGACAGGGGGACAGAAGGCAATCAGCCCCAGCATTTT; CDR3aa: CAIREDRGTEGNQPQHF
j_gene: TRBJ2-4; abundance: .; d_gene: TRBD2; v_gene: TRBV28; CDR3nt: TGTGCCAGCAGTCCGGGACTAGCGGCGTCCAAAAACATTCAGTACTTC; CDR3aa: CASSPGLAASKNIQYF
j_gene: TRBJ2-1; abundance: .; d_gene: .; v_gene: TRBV6-4; CDR3nt: TGTGCCAGCAGCTCGACGGTAGTGAGCTCCTACAATGAGCAGTTCTTC; CDR3aa: CASSSTVVSSYNEQFF
j_gene: TRBJ2-7; abundance: .; d_gene: TRBD2; v_gene: TRBV6-5; CDR3nt: TGTGCCAGCACTGATAGCGGGAGTTACTACGAGCAGTACTTC; CDR3aa: CASTDSGSYYEQYF
j_gene: TRBJ2-6; abundance: .; d_gene: TRBD1; v_gene: TRBV6-4; CDR3nt: TGTGCCAGCAGTGAGACAGGGGGCACTGGGGCCAACGTCCTGACTTTC; CDR3aa: CASSETGGTGANVLTF
j_gene: TRBJ2-1; abundance: .; d_gene: .; v_gene: TRBV20-1; CDR3nt: TGCAGTGCTAGAAGAGCCCGGGAGCAGTTCTTC; CDR3aa: CSARRAREQFF
j_gene: TRBJ1-1; abundance: .; d_gene: .; v_gene: TRBV6-6; CDR3nt: TGTGCCAGCAGTTACGCAGACCTATCGGGAGCTTTCTTT; CDR3aa: CASSYADLSGAFF
j_gene: TRBJ1-2; abundance: .; d_gene: .; v_gene: TRBV28; CDR3nt: TGTGCCAGCAGTTACCCGGGGGTGGGGCCTAACTATGGCTACACCTTC; CDR3aa: CASSYPGVGPNYGYTF
j_gene: TRBJ1-5; abundance: .; d_gene: .; v_gene: TRBV6-5; CDR3nt: TGTGCCAGCAGTTCGACAGGTAGCAATCAGCCCCAGCATTTT; CDR3aa: CASSSTGSNQPQHF
j_gene: TRBJ2-2; abundance: .; d_gene: .; v_gene: TRBV5-6; CDR3nt: TGTGCCAGCAGCTGGGGAACCGGGGAGCTGTTTTTT; CDR3aa: CASSWGTGELFF
j_gene: TRBJ1-4; abundance: .; d_gene: .; v_gene: TRBV28; CDR3nt: TGTGCCAGCAGGTCGACCCCAGGACGGAATGAAAAACTGTTTTTT; CDR3aa: CASRSTPGRNEKLFF
j_gene: TRBJ2-7; abundance: .; d_gene: .; v_gene: TRBV27; CDR3nt: TGTGCCAGCAGTGTTTACGGAAGAGCCTACGAGCAGTACTTC; CDR3aa: CASSVYGRAYEQYF
j_gene: TRBJ2-5; abundance: .; d_gene: .; v_gene: TRBV29-1; CDR3nt: TGCAGCGTCATCGGGGAGACCCAGTACTTC; CDR3aa: CSVIGETQYF
j_gene: TRBJ1-2; abundance: .; d_gene: TRBD1; v_gene: TRBV7-6; CDR3nt: TGTGCCAGCAGTCCGGACAGGGGAAACTATGGCTACACCTTC; CDR3aa: CASSPDRGNYGYTF
j_gene: TRBJ2-1; abundance: .; d_gene: TRBD1; v_gene: TRBV10-3; CDR3nt: TGTGCCATCAGTGAATTTCAGGACAGGGGGCGCTTTGGGAGCTCCTACAATGAGCAGTTCTTC; CDR3aa: CAISEFQDRGRFGSSYNEQFF
j_gene: TRBJ2-4; abundance: .; d_gene: .; v_gene: TRBV5-4; CDR3nt: TGTGCCAGCAGCCTGGACCTAGACATTCAGTACTTC; CDR3aa: CASSLDLDIQYF
j_gene: TRBJ1-5; abundance: .; d_gene: .; v_gene: TRBV27; CDR3nt: TGTGCCAGCGCCTCCGCGGGTGGCCATCAGCCCCAGCATTTT; CDR3aa: CASASAGGHQPQHF
j_gene: TRBJ1-5; abundance: .; d_gene: .; v_gene: TRBV6-5; CDR3nt: TGTGCCAGCAGTTACCGGGGTCTGGATCAGCCCCAGCATTTT; CDR3aa: CASSYRGLDQPQHF